What follows describes a single T cell receptor beta chain. With 3 bases removed from V and 13 bases from J, the gap between germline ends came to 16 bases. Germline V gives CDR1 MDHEN, CDR2 SYDVKM. The CDR3 covers 12 residues. Naive CD8 isolation took CD45RO-negative cells positively selected for CCR7 and excluded terminally differentiated effector memory CD45RA+ cells. These data belong to a study of shared clonotypes between healthy human individuals. Here immunoSEQ multiplex PCR was the method, and the copy in TCRdb shows in-frame clones only, minus some. The sample lists about 600,000 clones, nearly 98% seen once, with around 0.3% in the top ten.

This receptor was obtained from a man aged 25 to 40 in good health. This chain joins TRBV28 and TRBJ2-7; D is ambiguous. Sequenced material: naive CD8+ T cells sorted from blood. The CDR3 DNA follows: TGTGCCAGCAGTTTGGGCCTACTACGAGCCTACTTC. Its protein product is CASSLGLLRAYF.